The subject of this entry is one T cell receptor beta chain. These data originate in a study of cytomegalovirus exposure and HLA in healthy donors. Per the germline V gene, CDR1 is SGHTA and CDR2 is FQGNSA. V shed 2 bases, J shed 10 bases, and the junction held 16 bases outside the gene matches. This CDR3 spans 18 amino acids. PCR amplification relied on 60 Vbeta primers (plus 13 Jbeta primers). The protocol was immunoSEQ multiplex PCR, while the TCRdb copy is restricted to in-frame clones and leaves out a portion. The data hold roughly 140,000 clones, with approximately 80% observed a single time. The V and J genes are TRBV7-2 and TRBJ1-6, with 8 bases fitting TRBD1. The receptor's source is a woman between 40 and 55 years old in good health and CMV-seropositive. Sequenced: PBMCs. CDR3 protein: CASSLTVAGGLVVSPLHF. For the CDR3, the DNA is TGTGCCAGCAGCTTAACGGTAGCAGGGGGCTTAGTGGTATCACCCCTCCACTTT.